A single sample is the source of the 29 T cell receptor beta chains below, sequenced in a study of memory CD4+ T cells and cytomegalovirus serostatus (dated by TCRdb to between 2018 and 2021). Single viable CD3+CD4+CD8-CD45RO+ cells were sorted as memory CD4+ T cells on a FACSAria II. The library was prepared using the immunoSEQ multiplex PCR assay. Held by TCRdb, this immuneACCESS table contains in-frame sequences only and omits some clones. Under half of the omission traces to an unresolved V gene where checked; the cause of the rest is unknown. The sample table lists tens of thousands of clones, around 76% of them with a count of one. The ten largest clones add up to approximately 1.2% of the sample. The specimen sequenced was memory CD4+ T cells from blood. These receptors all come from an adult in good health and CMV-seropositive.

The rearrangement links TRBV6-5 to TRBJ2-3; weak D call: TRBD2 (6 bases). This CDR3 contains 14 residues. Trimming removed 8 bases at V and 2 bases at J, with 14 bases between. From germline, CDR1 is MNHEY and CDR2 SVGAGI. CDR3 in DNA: TGTGCCAGCGTTAGCGGTCTGGACACAGATACGCAGTATTTT. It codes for CASVSGLDTDTQYF.

The CDR3 here is CASSDQDNTEAFF. CDR3 bases: TGTGCCAGCAGTGATCAGGATAACACTGAAGCTTTCTTT. The chain recombines TRBV6-1 with TRBJ1-1, with D hard to call. This CDR3 comprises 13 residues. Germline assignment: CDR1 MNHNS and CDR2 SASEGT. The V end was cut by 3 bases, the J end by 2 bases, with 7 bases between.

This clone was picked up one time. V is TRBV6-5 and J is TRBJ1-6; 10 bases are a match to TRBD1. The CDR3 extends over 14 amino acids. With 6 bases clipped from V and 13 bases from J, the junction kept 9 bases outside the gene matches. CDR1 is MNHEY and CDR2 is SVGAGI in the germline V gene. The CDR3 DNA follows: TGTGCCAGCAGCCAAACTGACAGGGGGCGTCCCCTCCACTTT. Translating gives CASSQTDRGRPLHF.

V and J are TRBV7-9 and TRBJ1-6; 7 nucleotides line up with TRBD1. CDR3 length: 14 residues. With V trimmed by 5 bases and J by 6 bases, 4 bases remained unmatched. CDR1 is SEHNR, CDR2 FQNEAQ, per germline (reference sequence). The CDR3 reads CASSPGTANSPLHF. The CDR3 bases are TGTGCCAGCAGCCCGGGGACAGCTAATTCACCCCTCCACTTT.

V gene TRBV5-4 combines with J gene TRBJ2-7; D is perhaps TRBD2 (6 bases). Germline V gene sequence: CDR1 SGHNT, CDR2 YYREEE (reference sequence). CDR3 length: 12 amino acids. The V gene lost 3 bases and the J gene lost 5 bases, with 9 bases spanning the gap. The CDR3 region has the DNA TGTGCCAGCAGCTCTCCGGGAGACGAGCAGTACTTC. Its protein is CASSSPGDEQYF.

CDR3 amino acids: CASSLALQETQYF. As DNA, the CDR3 is TGTGCCAGCAGCTTAGCGTTGCAAGAGACCCAGTACTTC. The chain carries TRBV7-2 and TRBJ2-5; D remains ambiguous. Looked up from germline, CDR1 is SGHTA and CDR2 is FQGNSA. V lost 0 bases, J lost 2 bases, and 4 bases lay in between. The CDR3 contains 13 residues.

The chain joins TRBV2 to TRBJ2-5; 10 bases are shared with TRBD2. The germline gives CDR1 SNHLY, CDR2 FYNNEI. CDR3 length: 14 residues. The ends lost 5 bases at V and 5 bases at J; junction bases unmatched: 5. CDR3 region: CASSRTTSGETQYF. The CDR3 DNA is TGTGCCAGCAGTCGCACGACTAGCGGGGAGACCCAGTACTTC.

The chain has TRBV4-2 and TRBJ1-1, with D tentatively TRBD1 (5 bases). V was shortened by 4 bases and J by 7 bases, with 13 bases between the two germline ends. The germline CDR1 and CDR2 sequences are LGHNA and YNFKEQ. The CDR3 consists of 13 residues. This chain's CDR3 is CASSLPGGDEAFF. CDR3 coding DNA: TGTGCCAGCAGCCTCCCCGGGGGGGATGAAGCTTTCTTT.

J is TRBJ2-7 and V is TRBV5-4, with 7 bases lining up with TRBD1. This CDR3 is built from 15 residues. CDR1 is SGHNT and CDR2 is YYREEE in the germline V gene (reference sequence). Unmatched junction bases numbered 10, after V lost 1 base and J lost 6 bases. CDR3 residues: CASSLPGTEAGEQYF. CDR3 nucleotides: TGTGCCAGCAGCTTGCCGGGGACAGAGGCTGGCGAGCAGTACTTC.

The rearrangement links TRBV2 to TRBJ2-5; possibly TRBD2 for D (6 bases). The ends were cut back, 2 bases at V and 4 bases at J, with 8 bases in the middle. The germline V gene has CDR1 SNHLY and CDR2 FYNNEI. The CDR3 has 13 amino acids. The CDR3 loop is CASSEQGGETQYF. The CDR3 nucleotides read TGTGCCAGCAGTGAACAGGGAGGAGAGACCCAGTACTTC.

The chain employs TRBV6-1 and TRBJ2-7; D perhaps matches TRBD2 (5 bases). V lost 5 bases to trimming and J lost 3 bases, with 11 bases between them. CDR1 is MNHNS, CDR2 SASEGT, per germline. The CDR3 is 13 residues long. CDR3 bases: TGTGCCAGCAGTATCCGGGAAAACTACGAGCAGTACTTC. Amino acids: CASSIRENYEQYF.

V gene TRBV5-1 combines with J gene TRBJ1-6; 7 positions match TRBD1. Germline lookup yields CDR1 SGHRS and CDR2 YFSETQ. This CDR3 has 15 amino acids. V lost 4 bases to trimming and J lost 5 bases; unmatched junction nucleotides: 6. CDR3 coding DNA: TGCGCCAGCAGCCTTACAGGGGAAGATAATTCACCCCTCCACTTT. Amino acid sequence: CASSLTGEDNSPLHF. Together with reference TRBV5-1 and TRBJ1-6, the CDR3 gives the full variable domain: KAGVTQTPRYLIKTRGQQVTLSCSPISGHRSVSWYQQTPGQGLQFLFEYFSETQRNKGNFPGRFSGRQFSNSRSEMNVSTLELGDSALYLCASSLTGEDNSPLHFGNGTRLTVT.

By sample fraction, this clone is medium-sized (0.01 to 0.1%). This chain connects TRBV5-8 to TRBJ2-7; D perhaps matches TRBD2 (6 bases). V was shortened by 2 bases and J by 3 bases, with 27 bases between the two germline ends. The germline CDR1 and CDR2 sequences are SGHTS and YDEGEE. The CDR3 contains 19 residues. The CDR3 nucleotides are TGTGCCAGCAGCTTAGGACAACTTGACCCCTTTCATAGCGGCTACGAGCAGTACTTC. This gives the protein CASSLGQLDPFHSGYEQYF.

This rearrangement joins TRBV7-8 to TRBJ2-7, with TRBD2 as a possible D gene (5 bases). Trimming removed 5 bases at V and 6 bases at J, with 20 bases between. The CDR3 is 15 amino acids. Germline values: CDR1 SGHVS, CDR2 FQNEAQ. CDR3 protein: CASSLRTGSRVEQYF. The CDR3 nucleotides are TGTGCCAGCAGCCTGAGGACGGGAAGCCGTGTCGAGCAGTACTTC.

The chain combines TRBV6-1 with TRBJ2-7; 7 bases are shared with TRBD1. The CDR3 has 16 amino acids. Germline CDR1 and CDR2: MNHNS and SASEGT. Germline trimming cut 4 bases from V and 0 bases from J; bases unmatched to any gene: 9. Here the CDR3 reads CASSAPGTDSSYEQYF. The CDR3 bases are TGTGCCAGCAGTGCCCCCGGGACAGACAGCTCCTACGAGCAGTACTTC.

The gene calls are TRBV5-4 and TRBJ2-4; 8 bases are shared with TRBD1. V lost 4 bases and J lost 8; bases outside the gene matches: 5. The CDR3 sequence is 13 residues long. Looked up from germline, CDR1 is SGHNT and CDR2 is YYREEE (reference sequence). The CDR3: CASSPPDRDIQYF. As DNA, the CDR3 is TGTGCCAGCAGCCCCCCGGACAGGGACATTCAGTACTTC. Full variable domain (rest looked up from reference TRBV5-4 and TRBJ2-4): ETGVTQSPTHLIKTRGQQVTLRCSSQSGHNTVSWYQQALGQGPQFIFQYYREEENGRGNFPPRFSGLQFPNYSSELNVNALELDDSALYLCASSPPDRDIQYFGAGTRLSVL.

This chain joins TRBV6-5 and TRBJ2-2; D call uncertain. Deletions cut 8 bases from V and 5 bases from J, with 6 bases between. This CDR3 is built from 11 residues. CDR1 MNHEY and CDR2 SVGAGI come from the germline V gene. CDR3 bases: TGTGCCAGCGGTCGGACCGGGGAGCTGTTTTTT. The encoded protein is CASGRTGELFF.

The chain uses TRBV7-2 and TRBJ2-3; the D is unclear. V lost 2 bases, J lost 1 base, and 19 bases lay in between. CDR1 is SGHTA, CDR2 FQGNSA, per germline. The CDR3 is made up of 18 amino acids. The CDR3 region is CASSLMPPGLGRTDTQYF. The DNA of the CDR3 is TGTGCCAGCAGCTTAATGCCCCCCGGATTGGGTCGCACAGATACGCAGTATTTT.

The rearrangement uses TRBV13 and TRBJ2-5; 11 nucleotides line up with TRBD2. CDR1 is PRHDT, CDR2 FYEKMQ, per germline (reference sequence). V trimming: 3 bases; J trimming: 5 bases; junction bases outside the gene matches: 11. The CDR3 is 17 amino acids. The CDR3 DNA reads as TGTGCCAGCAGCTTGTTTATGATAGCGGGGGGGCTGGAGACCCAGTACTTC. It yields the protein CASSLFMIAGGLETQYF.

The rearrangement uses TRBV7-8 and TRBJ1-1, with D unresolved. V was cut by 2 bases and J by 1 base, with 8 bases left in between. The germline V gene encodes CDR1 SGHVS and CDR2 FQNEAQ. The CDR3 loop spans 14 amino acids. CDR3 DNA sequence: TGTGCCAGCAGCTTACGACGGGCGAACACTGAAGCTTTCTTT. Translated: CASSLRRANTEAFF. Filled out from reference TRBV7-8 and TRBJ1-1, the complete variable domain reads GAGVSQSPRYKVAKRGQDVALRCDPISGHVSLFWYQQALGQGPEFLTYFQNEAQLDKSGLPSDRFFAERPEGSVSTLKIQRTQQEDSAVYLCASSLRRANTEAFFGQGTRLTVV.

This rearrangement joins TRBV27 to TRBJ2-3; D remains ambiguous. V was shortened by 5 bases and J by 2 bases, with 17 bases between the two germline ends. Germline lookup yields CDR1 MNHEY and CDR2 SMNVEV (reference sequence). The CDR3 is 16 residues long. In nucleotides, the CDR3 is TGTGCCAGCAGTCCCTACGGCCCGGACCCCACAGATACGCAGTATTTT. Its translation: CASSPYGPDPTDTQYF.

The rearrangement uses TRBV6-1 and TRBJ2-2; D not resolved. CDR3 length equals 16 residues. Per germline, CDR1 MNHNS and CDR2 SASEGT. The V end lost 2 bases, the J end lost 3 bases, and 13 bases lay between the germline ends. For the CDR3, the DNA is TGTGCCAGCAGTGAATGGGGTCGGTGGGACACCGGGGAGCTGTTTTTT. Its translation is CASSEWGRWDTGELFF.

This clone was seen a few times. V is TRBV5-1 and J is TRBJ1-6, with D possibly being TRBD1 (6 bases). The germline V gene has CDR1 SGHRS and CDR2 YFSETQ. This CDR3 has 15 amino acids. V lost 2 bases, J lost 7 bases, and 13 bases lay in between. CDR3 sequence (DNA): TGCGCCAGCAGCTTTTACCGGGACAACAATTCACCCCTCCACTTT. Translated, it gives CASSFYRDNNSPLHF.

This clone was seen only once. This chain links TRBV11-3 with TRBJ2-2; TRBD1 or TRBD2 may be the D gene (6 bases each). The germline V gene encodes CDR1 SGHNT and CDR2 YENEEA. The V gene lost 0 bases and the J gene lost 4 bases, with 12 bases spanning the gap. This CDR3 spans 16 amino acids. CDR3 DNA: TGTGCCAGCAGCTTAGAGACGGGGGCCGGCACCGGGGAGCTGTTTTTT. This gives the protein CASSLETGAGTGELFF. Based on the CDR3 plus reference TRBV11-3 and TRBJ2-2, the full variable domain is EAGVVQSPRYKIIEKKQPVAFWCNPISGHNTLYWYLQNLGQGPELLIRYENEEAVDDSQLPKDRFSAERLKGVDSTLKIQPAELGDSAVYLCASSLETGAGTGELFFGEGSRLTVL.

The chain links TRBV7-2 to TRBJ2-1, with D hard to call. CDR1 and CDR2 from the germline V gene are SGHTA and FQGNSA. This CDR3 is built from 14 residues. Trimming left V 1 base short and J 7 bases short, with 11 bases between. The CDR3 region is CASSLVSDWNEQFF. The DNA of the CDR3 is TGTGCCAGCAGCTTAGTTTCTGACTGGAATGAGCAGTTCTTC.

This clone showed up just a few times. The CDR3 is CASGPAKNGANVLTF. The CDR3 coding sequence is TGCGCCAGCGGTCCGGCGAAAAACGGGGCCAACGTCCTGACTTTC. V is TRBV5-1 and J is TRBJ2-6; D is unresolved. V was cut by 7 bases and J by 4 bases, with 15 bases left in between. CDR1 and CDR2 from the germline V gene are SGHRS and YFSETQ. The CDR3 runs 15 residues.

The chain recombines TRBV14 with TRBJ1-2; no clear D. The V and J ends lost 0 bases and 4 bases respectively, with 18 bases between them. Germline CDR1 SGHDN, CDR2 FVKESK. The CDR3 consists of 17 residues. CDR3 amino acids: CASSQEVGSRIPYGYTF. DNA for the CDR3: TGTGCCAGCAGCCAAGAGGTGGGTTCACGGATTCCCTATGGCTACACCTTC.

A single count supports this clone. CDR3 sequence: CASSLALLELATDTQYF. The CDR3 nucleotides are TGCGCCAGCAGCTTGGCCCTCCTAGAACTAGCCACAGATACGCAGTATTTT. This chain connects TRBV5-1 to TRBJ2-3; D is perhaps TRBD2 (6 bases). This CDR3 is 17 amino acids long. Germline values: CDR1 SGHRS, CDR2 YFSETQ. Trimming removed 0 bases at V and 2 bases at J, with 16 bases between.

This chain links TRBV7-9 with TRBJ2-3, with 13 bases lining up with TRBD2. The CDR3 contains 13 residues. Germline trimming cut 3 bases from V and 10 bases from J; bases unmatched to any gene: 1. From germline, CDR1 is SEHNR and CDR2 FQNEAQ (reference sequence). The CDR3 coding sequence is TGTGCCAGCAGCTTTACTAGCGGGGGGGCGCAGTATTTT. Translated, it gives CASSFTSGGAQYF.